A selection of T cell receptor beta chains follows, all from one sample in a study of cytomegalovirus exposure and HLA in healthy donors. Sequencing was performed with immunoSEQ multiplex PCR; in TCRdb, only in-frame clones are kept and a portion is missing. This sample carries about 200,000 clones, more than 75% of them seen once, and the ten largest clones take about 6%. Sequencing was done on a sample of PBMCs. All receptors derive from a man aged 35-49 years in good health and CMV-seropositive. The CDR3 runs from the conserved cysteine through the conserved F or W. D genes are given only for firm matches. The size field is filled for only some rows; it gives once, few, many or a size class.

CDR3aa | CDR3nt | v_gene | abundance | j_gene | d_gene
CASSPTTTNEKLFF | TGCGCCAGCAGCCCGACAACAACTAATGAAAAACTGTTTTTT | TRBV5-1 | few | TRBJ1-4 | -
CASSLGQAHNEQFF | TGTGCCAGCAGCTTGGGGCAGGCCCACAATGAGCAGTTCTTC | TRBV5-6 | - | TRBJ2-1 | -
CSVVGGENYGYTF | TGCAGCGTTGTAGGAGGGGAGAACTATGGCTACACCTTC | TRBV29-1 | - | TRBJ1-2 | -
CASSYSPRRLNQPQHF | TGTGCCAGCAGTTACTCGCCACGGCGGCTCAATCAGCCCCAGCATTTT | TRBV6-6 | - | TRBJ1-5 | -
CASRGTGPEKLFF | TGTGCCAGCAGGGGGACAGGGCCGGAAAAACTGTTTTTT | TRBV2 | - | TRBJ1-4 | TRBD1
CASGLVDRPAVF | TGTGCTAGTGGTTTGGTAGACAGGCCGGCCGTTTTT | TRBV12-5 | - | TRBJ1-4 | -
CASSPSFSYEQYF | TGCGCCAGCAGCCCTAGCTTTTCCTACGAGCAGTACTTC | TRBV4-1 | few | TRBJ2-7 | -
CASSPFTGGETEAFF | TGTGCCAGTAGTCCCTTCACAGGGGGCGAAACTGAAGCTTTCTTT | TRBV19 | - | TRBJ1-1 | TRBD1
CASSPPALNYGYTF | TGTGCCAGCAGCCCACCGGCACTAAACTATGGCTACACCTTC | TRBV11-2 | - | TRBJ1-2 | -
CASQKTGPNYGYTF | TGTGCCAGCCAAAAGACAGGTCCAAACTATGGCTACACCTTC | TRBV19 | - | TRBJ1-2 | -
CASSYAGANYGYTF | TGTGCCAGCAGTTATGCCGGAGCTAACTATGGCTACACCTTC | TRBV6-5 | - | TRBJ1-2 | -
CASRLAGGTYNEQFF | TGTGCCAGCAGACTAGCGGGAGGCACATACAATGAGCAGTTCTTC | TRBV6-5 | - | TRBJ2-1 | TRBD2
CASSGRAGNYEQYF | TGTGCCAGCAGTGGGAGGGCAGGAAACTACGAGCAGTACTTC | TRBV25-1 | few | TRBJ2-7 | -
CASSVSSGTETQYF | TGTGCCAGCAGCGTGTCTAGCGGGACGGAGACCCAGTACTTC | TRBV9 | - | TRBJ2-5 | TRBD2
CASSLDSPVTEAFF | TGTGCCAGCAGTTTAGATTCCCCGGTCACTGAAGCTTTCTTT | TRBV28 | - | TRBJ1-1 | -
CASSFMTGENTEAFF | TGCGCCAGCAGCTTTATGACAGGAGAAAACACTGAAGCTTTCTTT | TRBV5-1 | - | TRBJ1-1 | -
CASSVGSSGNTIYF | TGTGCCAGCAGCGTAGGCAGCTCTGGAAACACCATATATTTT | TRBV9 | - | TRBJ1-3 | -
CASSDGLAGETQYF | TGTGCCAGCAGTGATGGACTAGCGGGGGAGACCCAGTACTTC | TRBV7-2 | - | TRBJ2-5 | TRBD2
CASSPGTGSYEQYF | TGTGCCAGCAGCCCAGGGACAGGGTCGTACGAGCAGTACTTC | TRBV7-3 | - | TRBJ2-7 | TRBD1
CASSLAGSSYNEQFF | TGTGCCAGCAGTTTAGCGGGGAGCTCCTACAATGAGCAGTTCTTC | TRBV27 | - | TRBJ2-1 | -
CASSLEAGYGNEQFF | TGTGCCAGCAGTTTAGAAGCGGGGTATGGAAATGAGCAGTTCTTC | TRBV27 | - | TRBJ2-1 | TRBD2
CASSLGAGGQLEQFF | TGTGCCAGCAGCTTGGGAGCAGGGGGCCAGCTAGAGCAGTTCTTC | TRBV7-6 | - | TRBJ2-1 | TRBD1
CASSVGQGEVNEKLFF | TGTGCCAGCAGCGTAGGACAGGGTGAGGTTAATGAAAAACTGTTTTTT | TRBV9 | - | TRBJ1-4 | TRBD1
CASVLAGGYEQFF | TGCGCCAGCGTCCTTGCGGGAGGCTATGAGCAGTTCTTC | TRBV10-2 | - | TRBJ2-1 | TRBD2
CASSLDREGNQPQHF | TGTGCCAGCAGCTTGGACAGGGAAGGCAATCAGCCCCAGCATTTT | TRBV5-6 | few | TRBJ1-5 | -
CAVVGQRETSGNTIYF | TGTGCCGTTGTGGGGCAGCGAGAAACCTCTGGAAACACCATATATTTT | TRBV6-6 | - | TRBJ1-3 | -
CASSLGLGRSSSYNEQFF | TGTGCCAGCAGCTTGGGACTAGGGCGGAGCAGCTCCTACAATGAGCAGTTCTTC | TRBV11-3 | - | TRBJ2-1 | TRBD2
CATSPRTGNTGELFF | TGTGCCACCAGCCCAAGGACAGGGAACACCGGGGAGCTGTTTTTT | TRBV15 | - | TRBJ2-2 | TRBD1
CASSDLQGAGTTEAFF | TGTGCCAGCAGCGATCTACAGGGGGCGGGCACCACTGAAGCTTTCTTT | TRBV5-4 | - | TRBJ1-1 | TRBD1
CATSGWTGNTGELFF | TGTGCCACCAGCGGGTGGACAGGGAACACCGGGGAGCTGTTTTTT | TRBV15 | few | TRBJ2-2 | TRBD1
CASSPQGGHEQYF | TGTGCCAGCTCACCCCAGGGGGGCCACGAGCAGTACTTC | TRBV18 | - | TRBJ2-7 | -
CTSSQDDRAVGVDGYTF | TGCACCAGCAGCCAAGATGATCGCGCGGTCGGGGTGGACGGCTACACCTTC | TRBV1 | - | TRBJ1-2 | -
CAISEPGTQYF | TGTGCCATCAGTGAGCCCGGTACGCAGTATTTT | TRBV10-3 | - | TRBJ2-3 | -
CASSPLTGTSGYEQYF | TGTGCCAGCAGCCCTCTCACCGGGACTAGCGGCTACGAGCAGTACTTC | TRBV7-8 | - | TRBJ2-7 | TRBD2
CASSKDSYEQYF | TGTGCCAGCAGCAAAGACAGCTACGAGCAGTACTTC | TRBV25-1 | - | TRBJ2-7 | -
CASSYSRDRVEYGYTF | TGTGCCAGCAGTTACTCCCGGGACAGGGTAGAGTATGGCTACACCTTC | TRBV6-6 | few | TRBJ1-2 | TRBD1
CASSTKSHHGPDTQYF | TGTGCCAGCAGCACTAAAAGCCACCACGGCCCCGATACGCAGTATTTT | TRBV9 | - | TRBJ2-3 | -
CASSQDRGPYGEQFF | TGTGCCAGCAGTCAAGACAGGGGGCCGTATGGTGAGCAGTTCTTC | TRBV6-5 | - | TRBJ2-1 | TRBD1
CASSPGAGRGTDTQYF | TGTGCCAGCTCACCGGGGGCAGGGCGAGGAACAGATACGCAGTATTTT | TRBV18 | - | TRBJ2-3 | -
CASSQEGRGVAEAFF | TGCGCCAGCAGCCAAGAGGGCAGGGGGGTGGCTGAAGCTTTCTTT | TRBV4-1 | - | TRBJ1-1 | TRBD1
CASSSNTKIRGAEAFF | TGTGCCAGCAGCTCGAATACCAAGATCAGGGGCGCTGAAGCTTTCTTT | TRBV7-3 | - | TRBJ1-1 | -
CASSEEQGFATNEKLFF | TGTGCCAGCAGTGAAGAACAGGGCTTTGCAACTAATGAAAAACTGTTTTTT | TRBV6-1 | - | TRBJ1-4 | -
CASRAGVGNQPQHF | TGTGCCAGCAGGGCAGGGGTAGGCAATCAGCCCCAGCATTTT | TRBV4-2 | - | TRBJ1-5 | -
CASSPRTSGRARGTGELFF | TGTGCCAGCAGCCCACGGACTAGCGGGAGGGCCCGGGGAACCGGGGAGCTGTTTTTT | TRBV5-4 | - | TRBJ2-2 | TRBD2
CAISEFGDKKWSCEQYF | TGTGCCATCAGTGAATTTGGGGACAAAAAATGGTCCTGCGAGCAGTACTTC | TRBV10-3 | - | TRBJ2-7 | -
CASSAQGFYEQYF | TGTGCCAGCAGTGCCCAGGGGTTCTACGAGCAGTACTTC | TRBV6-1 | - | TRBJ2-7 | -
CASRARPGLAEKLFF | TGTGCCAGCAGGGCTAGACCAGGGCTGGCTGAAAAACTGTTTTTT | TRBV2 | - | TRBJ1-4 | -
CASRSLTGDIYEQYF | TGTGCCAGCAGGTCATTGACAGGGGATATCTACGAGCAGTACTTC | TRBV6-1 | - | TRBJ2-7 | TRBD1
CASSPDGGYEQYF | TGTGCCAGCAGCCCCGACGGAGGTTACGAGCAGTACTTC | TRBV7-6 | once | TRBJ2-7 | -
CASSAEALALSEQYF | TGTGCCAGCAGCGCGGAGGCTCTAGCACTCTCCGAGCAGTACTTC | TRBV5-6 | - | TRBJ2-7 | -
CARIGQGRGYTF | TGTGCCAGAATTGGGCAGGGTCGGGGCTACACCTTC | TRBV5-3 | - | TRBJ1-2 | -
CASSPKPAGRGYYNEQFF | TGCGCCAGCAGCCCTAAACCGGCGGGACGGGGGTATTACAATGAGCAGTTCTTC | TRBV4-1 | - | TRBJ2-1 | -
CAWKVGSLNTEAFF | TGTGCCTGGAAGGTCGGGAGCCTGAACACTGAAGCTTTCTTT | TRBV30 | - | TRBJ1-1 | -